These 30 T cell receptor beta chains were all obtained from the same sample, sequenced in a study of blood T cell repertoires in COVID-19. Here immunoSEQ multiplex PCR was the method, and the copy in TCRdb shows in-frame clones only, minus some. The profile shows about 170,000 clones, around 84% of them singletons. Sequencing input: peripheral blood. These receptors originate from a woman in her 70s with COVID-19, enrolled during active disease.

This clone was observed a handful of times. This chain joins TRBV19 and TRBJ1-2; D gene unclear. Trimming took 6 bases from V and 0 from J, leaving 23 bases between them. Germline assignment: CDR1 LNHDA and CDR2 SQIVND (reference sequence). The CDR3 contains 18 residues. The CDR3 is CASSLLTTVPTTNYGYTF. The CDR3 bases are TGTGCCAGTAGCCTCCTGACAACAGTGCCGACGACTAACTATGGCTACACCTTC.

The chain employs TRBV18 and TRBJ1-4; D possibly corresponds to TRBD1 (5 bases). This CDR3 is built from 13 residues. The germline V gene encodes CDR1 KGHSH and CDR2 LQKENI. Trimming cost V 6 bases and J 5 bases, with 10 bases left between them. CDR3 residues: CASSQGQNEKLFF. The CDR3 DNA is TGTGCCAGCTCTCAGGGCCAAAATGAAAAACTGTTTTTT.

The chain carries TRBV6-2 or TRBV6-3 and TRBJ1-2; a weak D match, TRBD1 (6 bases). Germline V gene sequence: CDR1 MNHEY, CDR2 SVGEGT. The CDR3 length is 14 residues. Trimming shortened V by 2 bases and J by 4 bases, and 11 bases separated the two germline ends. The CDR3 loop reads CASSYGEGGYGYTF. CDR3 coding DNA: TGTGCCAGCAGTTACGGGGAGGGGGGCTATGGCTACACCTTC.

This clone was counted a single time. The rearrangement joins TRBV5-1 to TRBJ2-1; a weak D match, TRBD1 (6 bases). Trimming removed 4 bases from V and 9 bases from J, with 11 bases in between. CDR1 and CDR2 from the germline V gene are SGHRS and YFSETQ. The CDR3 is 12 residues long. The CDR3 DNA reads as TGCGCCAGCAGCCAACAGGGTACTGAGCAGTTCTTC. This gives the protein CASSQQGTEQFF.

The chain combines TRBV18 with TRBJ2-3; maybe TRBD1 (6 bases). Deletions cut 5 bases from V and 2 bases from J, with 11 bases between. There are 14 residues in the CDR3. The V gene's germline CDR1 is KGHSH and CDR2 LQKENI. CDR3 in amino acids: CASSGVGATDTQYF. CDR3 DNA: TGTGCCAGCTCAGGAGTGGGGGCCACAGATACGCAGTATTTT.

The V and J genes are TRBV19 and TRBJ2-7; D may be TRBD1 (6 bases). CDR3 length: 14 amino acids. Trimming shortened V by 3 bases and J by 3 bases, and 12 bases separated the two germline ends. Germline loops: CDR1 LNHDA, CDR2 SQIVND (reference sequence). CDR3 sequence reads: CASSISRGIYEQYF. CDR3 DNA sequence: TGTGCCAGTAGTATCTCTAGGGGGATCTACGAGCAGTACTTC.

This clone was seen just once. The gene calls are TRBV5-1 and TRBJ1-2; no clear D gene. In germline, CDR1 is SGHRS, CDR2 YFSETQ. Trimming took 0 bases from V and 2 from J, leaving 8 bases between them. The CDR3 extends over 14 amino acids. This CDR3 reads CASSLVTENYGYTF. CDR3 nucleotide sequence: TGCGCCAGCAGCTTGGTTACAGAAAACTATGGCTACACCTTC.

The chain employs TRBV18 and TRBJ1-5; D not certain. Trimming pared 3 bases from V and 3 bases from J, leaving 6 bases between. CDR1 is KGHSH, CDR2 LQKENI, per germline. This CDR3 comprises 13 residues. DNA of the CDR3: TGTGCCAGCTCACCCAGTTACAATCAGCCCCAGCATTTT. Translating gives CASSPSYNQPQHF.

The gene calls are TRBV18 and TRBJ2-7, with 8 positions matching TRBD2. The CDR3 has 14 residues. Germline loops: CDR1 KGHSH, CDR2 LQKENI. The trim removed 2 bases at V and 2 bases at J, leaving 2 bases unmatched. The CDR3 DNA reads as TGTGCCAGCTCACCAGACGGGAGGGCCTACGAGCAGTACTTC. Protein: CASSPDGRAYEQYF.

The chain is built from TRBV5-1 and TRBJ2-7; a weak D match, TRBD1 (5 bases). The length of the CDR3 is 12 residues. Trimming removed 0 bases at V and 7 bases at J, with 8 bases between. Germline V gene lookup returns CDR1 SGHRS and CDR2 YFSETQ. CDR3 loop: CASSLGRDEQYV. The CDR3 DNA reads TGCGCCAGCAGCTTGGGCAGGGATGAGCAGTACGTC.

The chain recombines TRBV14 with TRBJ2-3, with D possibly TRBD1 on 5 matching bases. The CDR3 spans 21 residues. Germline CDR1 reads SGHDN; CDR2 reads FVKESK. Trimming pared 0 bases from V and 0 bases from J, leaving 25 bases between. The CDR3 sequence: CASSQDAQVPSNRFSTDTQYF. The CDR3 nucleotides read TGTGCCAGCAGCCAAGATGCACAGGTCCCCTCCAATCGATTTAGCACAGATACGCAGTATTTT. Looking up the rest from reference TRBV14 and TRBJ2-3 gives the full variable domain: EAGVTQFPSHSVIEKGQTVTLRCDPISGHDNLYWYRRVMGKEIKFLLHFVKESKQDESGMPNNRFLAERTGGTYSTLKVQPAELEDSGVYFCASSQDAQVPSNRFSTDTQYFGPGTRLTVL.

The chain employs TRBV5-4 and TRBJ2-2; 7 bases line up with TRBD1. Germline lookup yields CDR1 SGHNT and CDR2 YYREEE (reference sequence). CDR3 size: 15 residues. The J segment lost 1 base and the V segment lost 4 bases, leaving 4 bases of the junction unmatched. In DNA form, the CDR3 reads TGTGCCAGCAGCCCCAGACAGGGGAACACCGGGGAGCTGTTTTTT. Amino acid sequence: CASSPRQGNTGELFF.

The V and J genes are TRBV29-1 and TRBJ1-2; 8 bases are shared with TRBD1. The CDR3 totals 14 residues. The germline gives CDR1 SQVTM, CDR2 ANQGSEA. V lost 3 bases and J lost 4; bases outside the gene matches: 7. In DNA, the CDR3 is TGCAGCGTTGAGGGCCAGGGGGCTGGCTATGGCTACACCTTC. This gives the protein CSVEGQGAGYGYTF.

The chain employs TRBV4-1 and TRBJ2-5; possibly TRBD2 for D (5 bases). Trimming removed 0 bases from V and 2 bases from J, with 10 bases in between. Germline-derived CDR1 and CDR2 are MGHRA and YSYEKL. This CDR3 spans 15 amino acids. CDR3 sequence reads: CASSQEFGMQETQYF. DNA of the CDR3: TGCGCCAGCAGCCAAGAGTTCGGGATGCAAGAGACCCAGTACTTC.

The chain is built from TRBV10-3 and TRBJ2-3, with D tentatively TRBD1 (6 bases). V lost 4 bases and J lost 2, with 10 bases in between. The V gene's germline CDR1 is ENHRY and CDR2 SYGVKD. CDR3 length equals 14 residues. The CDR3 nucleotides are TGTGCCATCAGTGTTAGGGGGTCCACAGATACGCAGTATTTT. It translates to CAISVRGSTDTQYF.

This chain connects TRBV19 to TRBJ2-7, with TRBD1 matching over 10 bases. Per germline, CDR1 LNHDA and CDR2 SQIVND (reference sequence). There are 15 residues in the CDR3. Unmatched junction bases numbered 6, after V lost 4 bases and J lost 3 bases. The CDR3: CASSNGQGGVYEQYF. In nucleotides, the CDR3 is TGTGCCAGTAGTAACGGACAGGGGGGCGTCTACGAGCAGTACTTC.

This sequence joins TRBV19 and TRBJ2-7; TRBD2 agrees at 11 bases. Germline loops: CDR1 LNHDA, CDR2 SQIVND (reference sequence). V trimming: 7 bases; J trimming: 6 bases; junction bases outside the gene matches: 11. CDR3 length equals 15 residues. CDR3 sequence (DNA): TGTGCCAGTACTATGGTACTAGCGGGAGCCACCGAGCAGTACTTC. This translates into CASTMVLAGATEQYF. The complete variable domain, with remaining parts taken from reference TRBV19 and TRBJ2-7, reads DGGITQSPKYLFRKEGQNVTLSCEQNLNHDAMYWYRQDPGQGLRLIYYSQIVNDFQKGDIAEGYSVSREKKESFPLTVTSAQKNPTAFYLCASTMVLAGATEQYFGPGTRLTVT.

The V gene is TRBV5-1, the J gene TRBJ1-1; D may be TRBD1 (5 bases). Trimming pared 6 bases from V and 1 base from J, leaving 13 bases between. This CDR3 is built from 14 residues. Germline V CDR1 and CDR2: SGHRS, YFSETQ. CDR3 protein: CASKLAGGNTEAFF. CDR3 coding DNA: TGCGCCAGCAAGCTTGCGGGGGGGAACACTGAAGCTTTCTTT.

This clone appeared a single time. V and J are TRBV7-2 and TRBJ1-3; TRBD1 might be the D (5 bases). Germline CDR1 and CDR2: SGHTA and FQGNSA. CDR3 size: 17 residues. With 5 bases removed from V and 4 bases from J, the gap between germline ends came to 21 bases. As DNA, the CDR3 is TGTGCCAGCAGCCCCAACCCCGACAGTCTTCCGGGAAACACCATATATTTT. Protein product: CASSPNPDSLPGNTIYF.

CDR3 DNA: TGTGCCAGCAGCCGTCTACAGGGGACTGAAGCTTTCTTT. Amino acid sequence: CASSRLQGTEAFF. This chain uses TRBV3-1 (or the pseudogene TRBV3-2) with TRBJ1-1, with TRBD1 identical over 7 bases. CDR3 size: 13 residues. The J segment lost 5 bases and the V segment lost 4 bases, leaving 4 bases of the junction unmatched. CDR1 LGHDT and CDR2 YNNKEL come from the germline V gene (reference sequence).

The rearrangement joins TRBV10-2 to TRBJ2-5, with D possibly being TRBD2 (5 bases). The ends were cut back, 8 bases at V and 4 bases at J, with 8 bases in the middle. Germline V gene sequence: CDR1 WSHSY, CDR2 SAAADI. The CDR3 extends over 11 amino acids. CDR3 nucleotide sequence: TGCGCCAGCGGGAGAGGAGAGACCCAGTACTTC. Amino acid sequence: CASGRGETQYF.

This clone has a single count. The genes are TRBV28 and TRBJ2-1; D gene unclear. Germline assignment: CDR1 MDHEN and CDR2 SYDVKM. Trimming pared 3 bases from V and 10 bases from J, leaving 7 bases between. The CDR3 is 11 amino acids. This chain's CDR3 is CASSFPSEQFF. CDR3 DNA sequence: TGTGCCAGCAGTTTCCCGTCCGAGCAGTTCTTC.

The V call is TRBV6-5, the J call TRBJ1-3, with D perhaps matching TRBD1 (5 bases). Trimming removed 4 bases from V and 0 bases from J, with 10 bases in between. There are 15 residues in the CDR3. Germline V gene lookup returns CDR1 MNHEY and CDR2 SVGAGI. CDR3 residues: CASSFTGVSGNTIYF. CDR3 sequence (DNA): TGTGCCAGCAGTTTCACAGGTGTCTCTGGAAACACCATATATTTT.

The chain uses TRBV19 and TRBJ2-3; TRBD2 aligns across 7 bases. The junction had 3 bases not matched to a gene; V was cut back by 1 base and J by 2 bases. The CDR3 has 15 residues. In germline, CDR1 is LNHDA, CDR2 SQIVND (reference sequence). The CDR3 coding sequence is TGTGCCAGTAGTATAGGCGGGAGTTCCACAGATACGCAGTATTTT. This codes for CASSIGGSSTDTQYF.

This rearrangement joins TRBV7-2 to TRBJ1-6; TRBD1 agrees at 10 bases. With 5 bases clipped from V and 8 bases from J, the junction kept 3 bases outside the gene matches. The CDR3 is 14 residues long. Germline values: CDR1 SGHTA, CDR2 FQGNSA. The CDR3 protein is CASSRDRGYSPLHF. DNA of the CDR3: TGTGCCAGCAGCCGGGACAGGGGTTATTCACCCCTCCACTTT.

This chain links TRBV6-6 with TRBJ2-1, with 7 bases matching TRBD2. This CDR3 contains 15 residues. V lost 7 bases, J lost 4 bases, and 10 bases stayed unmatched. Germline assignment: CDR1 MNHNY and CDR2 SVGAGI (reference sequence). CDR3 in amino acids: CASTQGGRGYNEQFF. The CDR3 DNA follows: TGTGCCAGCACCCAAGGCGGGAGAGGGTACAATGAGCAGTTCTTC.

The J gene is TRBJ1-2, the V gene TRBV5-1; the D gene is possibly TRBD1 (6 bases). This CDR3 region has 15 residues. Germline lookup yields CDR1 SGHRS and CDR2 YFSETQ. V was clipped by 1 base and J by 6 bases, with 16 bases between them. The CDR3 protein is CASSLKDSVVDGYTF. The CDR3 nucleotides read TGCGCCAGCAGCTTGAAGGACAGCGTCGTAGATGGCTACACCTTC. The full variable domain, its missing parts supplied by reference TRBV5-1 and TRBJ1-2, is KAGVTQTPRYLIKTRGQQVTLSCSPISGHRSVSWYQQTPGQGLQFLFEYFSETQRNKGNFPGRFSGRQFSNSRSEMNVSTLELGDSALYLCASSLKDSVVDGYTFGSGTRLTVV.

CDR3 protein: CASSLGTGFGYTF. The CDR3 nucleotides are TGTGCCAGCAGTTTAGGGACAGGGTTTGGCTACACCTTC. The V and J genes are TRBV27 and TRBJ1-2, with 9 nucleotides matching TRBD1. J lost 7 bases, V lost 2 bases, and 2 bases had no gene match. Germline CDR1 reads MNHEY; CDR2 reads SMNVEV (reference sequence). The CDR3 consists of 13 residues.

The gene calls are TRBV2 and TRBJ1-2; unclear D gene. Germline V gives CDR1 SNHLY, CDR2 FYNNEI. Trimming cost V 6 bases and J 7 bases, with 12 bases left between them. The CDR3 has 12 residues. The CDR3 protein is CASRDRGSGYTF. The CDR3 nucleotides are TGTGCCAGCAGAGATCGCGGATCTGGCTACACCTTC.

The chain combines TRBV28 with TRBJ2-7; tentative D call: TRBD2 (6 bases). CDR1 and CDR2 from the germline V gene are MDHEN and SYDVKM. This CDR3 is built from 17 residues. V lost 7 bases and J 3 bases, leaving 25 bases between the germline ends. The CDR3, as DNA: TGTGCCAGCAACGATATGGGGGGATCCTTCAGACTCTACGAGCAGTACTTC. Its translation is CASNDMGGSFRLYEQYF. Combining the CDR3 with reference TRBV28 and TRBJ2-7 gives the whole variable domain DVKVTQSSRYLVKRTGEKVFLECVQDMDHENMFWYRQDPGLGLRLIYFSYDVKMKEKGDIPEGYSVSREKKERFSLILESASTNQTSMYLCASNDMGGSFRLYEQYFGPGTRLTVT.